These T cell receptor beta chains were read from a single sample in a study of T cells in localized non-small cell lung cancer. The table came from immunoSEQ multiplex PCR; TCRdb's copy has only in-frame clones and leaves some out. The profile covers 8,500 to 14,000 clones, with less than 35% appearing a single time and 5.2% taken by the ten largest. Material: lung tumor tissue, obtained before any cancer treatment. The receptor set was obtained from a man aged 40 to 69 with stage I lung adenocarcinoma. Both conserved end residues are trimmed from each CDR3. The order of the fields is D gene, J gene, V gene, CDR3 protein. A D gene is named only where the DNA matches it firmly.

d_gene: NA; j_gene: TRBJ2-5; v_gene: TRBV5-1; CDR3aa: ASSLGASQETQY
d_gene: TRBD1; j_gene: TRBJ2-7; v_gene: TRBV9; CDR3aa: ATSGIGTGGTYEQY
d_gene: TRBD1; j_gene: TRBJ1-5; v_gene: TRBV18; CDR3aa: ASSARTGNQPQH
d_gene: NA; j_gene: TRBJ1-1; v_gene: TRBV18; CDR3aa: ASSPSAGNWNTEAF
d_gene: TRBD1; j_gene: TRBJ1-4; v_gene: TRBV6-8; CDR3aa: ASGQGGEKLF
d_gene: NA; j_gene: TRBJ2-7; v_gene: TRBV30; CDR3aa: ALYAGPLNGQYEQY
d_gene: NA; j_gene: TRBJ1-2; v_gene: TRBV9; CDR3aa: ASSASRDRSYGYT
d_gene: TRBD1; j_gene: TRBJ2-7; v_gene: TRBV6-8; CDR3aa: ASSAQGARAEQY
d_gene: TRBD1; j_gene: TRBJ2-2; v_gene: TRBV12-5; CDR3aa: ASGLVPGTVHGELF
d_gene: NA; j_gene: TRBJ1-1; v_gene: TRBV29-1; CDR3aa: SVDYSGNTEAF
d_gene: NA; j_gene: TRBJ2-5; v_gene: TRBV14; CDR3aa: ASSQFGGQETQY
d_gene: NA; j_gene: TRBJ1-5; v_gene: TRBV29-1; CDR3aa: SVRSGENQPQH
d_gene: TRBD1; j_gene: TRBJ1-5; v_gene: TRBV6-8; CDR3aa: AIGQEYSNQPQH
d_gene: NA; j_gene: TRBJ1-5; v_gene: TRBV19; CDR3aa: ASSILRGNQPQH